Shown below are 7 T cell receptor beta chains from a single sample sequenced in a study of T-cell memory formation after mild COVID-19 (dated by TCRdb to the early 2020s). The library was obtained by 5' RACE. The listed sequencing device is Illumina NovaSeq 6000. TCRdb itself trimmed the public reads at Q25 with fastp, ran MiXCR and retained productive beta chains. Every CDR3 protein is listed once, alongside the most common genes and DNA of its rows. The sample includes 380,000 or so distinct CDR3 sequences, with approximately 15% observed a single time. Roughly 22% of the sample belongs to the ten largest clones. The material sequenced was PBMCs or a T cell subset sorted from them (not recorded which). The receptors originated from a man younger than 30 who had mild COVID-19 (a few samples of this study predate the infection). The sample titles of this study are shuffled in the database, so cell type and time point are left out; the donor was told from shared clones.

V gene TRBV4-1 combines with J gene TRBJ1-2; D is ambiguous. Trimming took off 1 base at V and 4 bases at J, with 13 bases between the two ends. The CDR3 extends over 15 amino acids. CDR1 MGHRA and CDR2 YSYEKL come from the germline V gene. CDR3 loop: CASSQASTPIYGYTF. In DNA form, the CDR3 reads TGCGCCAGCAGCCAAGCATCCACCCCAATCTATGGCTACACCTTC.

V usage is TRBV6-2 or TRBV6-3 and J usage is TRBJ2-3; TRBD2 matches at 12 bases. The J segment lost 2 bases and the V segment lost 11 bases, leaving 5 bases of the junction unmatched. The V gene's germline CDR1 is MNHEY and CDR2 SVGEGT. The CDR3 length is 14 residues. In nucleotides, the CDR3 is TGTGCCGCCCGACTAGCGGGAGTCACAGATACGCAGTATTTT. Translation: CAARLAGVTDTQYF.

This chain links TRBV27 with TRBJ2-5, with a possible D match to TRBD1 (6 bases). The CDR3 length is 13 residues. The germline CDR1 and CDR2 sequences are MNHEY and SMNVEV (reference sequence). V was trimmed by 3 bases and J by 6 bases, leaving 11 bases between them. CDR3 DNA: TGTGCCAGCAGTTTGCAGGGGCGGCAGACCCAGTACTTC. Its protein is CASSLQGRQTQYF.

V and J are TRBV3-1 and TRBJ2-2, with TRBD1 matching 7 bases. V gave up 1 base and J gave up 4 bases; unmatched junction bases: 15. This CDR3 spans 19 amino acids. Germline V CDR1 and CDR2: LGHDT, YNNKEL (reference sequence). In nucleotides, the CDR3 is TGTGCCAGCAGCCAAGCTTCATGGGGGACAGACCTTTTCACCGGGGAGCTGTTTTTT. Encoded protein: CASSQASWGTDLFTGELFF.

This clonotype came up a few times. This chain connects TRBV18 to TRBJ1-1; D is undetermined. V lost 3 bases, J lost 5 bases, and 10 bases lay in between. This CDR3 has 13 amino acids. The germline V gene encodes CDR1 KGHSH and CDR2 LQKENI. CDR3 sequence (DNA): TGTGCCAGCTCACCCGACCCGGGGACTGAAGCTTTCTTT. This translates into CASSPDPGTEAFF.

This clonotype has just a few counts. This rearrangement joins TRBV4-1 to TRBJ2-2; D is possibly TRBD1 (5 bases). The CDR3 covers 13 residues. Trimming stripped 2 bases from V and 9 bases from J, with 10 bases between. Germline CDR1 is MGHRA and CDR2 is YSYEKL. CDR3 protein: CASSQFRARELFF. The DNA for the CDR3 is TGCGCCAGCAGCCAATTCAGGGCCCGGGAGCTGTTTTTT.

This chain joins TRBV20-1 and TRBJ2-3, with D possibly TRBD1 on 6 matching bases. Germline V gene data show CDR1 as DFQATT and CDR2 as SNEGSKA (reference sequence). The CDR3 spans 13 residues. The V gene lost 2 bases and the J gene lost 3 bases, with 9 bases spanning the gap. CDR3 loop: CSARPTGTDTQYF. CDR3 DNA: TGCAGTGCTAGACCTACAGGGACAGATACGCAGTATTTT.